Given below is one TCR beta chain in context. Its recognized antigen is unknown. No base quality information exists; no much larger clone differs at one position. CDR1 and CDR2, looked up from the germline V gene (reference sequence), are MNHNY and SVGAGI. The CDR3 measures 14 amino acids from cysteine to phenylalanine. CDR3 DNA only is kept here, 42 bases in frame from base 1. The junction carries 11 bases between V and J, which are trimmed by 6 bases and 0 bases respectively. The immunoSEQ Assay, a bias-controlled multiplex PCR, was used to amplify TCRbeta CDR3 regions from genomic DNA. For the original study's pipeline: Within the assay, amplification of reference gene primers was used to estimate how many nucleated cells each sample contained. To quantify the absolute abundance of each unique TCRbeta CDR3 rearrangement, sequence reads were collapsed and filtered. Productive Simpson clonality was computed per sample as the square root of Simpson's diversity index over productive rearrangements. TCRdb retrieved this table from immuneACCESS and kept in-frame rearrangements only. Not all clones are present; in checked studies, unresolved V genes account for under half, and no reason is known for the remainder. V and J calls and clone size are those listed in that table; D and trimming were worked out from the DNA. The sample table holds 150,000 or so clones, of which around 82% were seen once. Of the sample, 15% falls within the top ten clones.

The collaborating institutions used their own protocols to collect whole blood in K2EDTA tubes. Collaborator samples were shipped for TCRbeta analysis as frozen whole blood, isolated PBMCs, or DNA extracted from either sample type. These data originate in a study of blood T cell repertoires in COVID-19 (TCRdb year 2020). Turning to the overall study: Samples from collaborators originated in the United States, Italy and Spain and spanned both the acute and convalescent phases of COVID-19. The prospective study material was composed of cDNA or gDNA derived from T cells, B-cell-depleted T cells, or PBMCs. Subjects who had been exposed to COVID-19, were actively infected with it, or had recovered from it provided the deeply sampled blood TCRbeta repertoires that made up the dataset. A freely available public database, intended as a resource for researchers studying the immune response to SARS-CoV-2, is where the repertoires were released. Samples came from the ongoing ImmuneRACE study (first 160 participants) plus 1,254 subjects from 6 global collaborators. Sample metadata almost always included a de-identified subject ID, COVID-19 status, age in years and sex. HLA class I and class II types, where available, came from metadata supplied by the sample provider rather than from assay-based typing.

What the research found in general, with its limitations: The quantity of clinical and demographic metadata differed by source and by participant and was supplied without curation.

The TCR comes from a human donor with acute or convalescent COVID-19. The donor label of this sample is uncertain. The material sequenced was peripheral blood. This chain is built from TRBV6-6 and TRBJ2-5; a tentative D match to TRBD2 spans 6 bases. The DNA sequence reads TGTGCCAGCAGCGACCGCGGGAACCAAGAGACCCAGTACTTC. Its protein reads: CASSDRGNQETQYF.